A single sample is the source of the 27 T cell receptor beta chains below, sequenced in a study of beta chain features in type 1 diabetes. Study conclusions and caveats: In every one of the four CD4+ subsets, TCRB CDR3s were moderately but significantly shorter in Type 1 diabetes patients.

Antigen specificity for these receptors is unknown. Expressed TCRB transcripts were sequenced because the isolated RNA had all been reverse transcribed beforehand. Method: immunoSEQ multiplex PCR; TCRdb's copy keeps in-frame clones and lacks some. The sample has 600,000 or so clones, over 11% seen once. Sample: naive CD4+ T cells from blood. These receptors originate from a man younger than 30 with type 1 diabetes.

CDR3 loop: CASSLQGQGTDTQYF. The DNA of the CDR3 is TGTGCCAGCAGCTTACAGGGACAGGGCACAGATACGCAGTATTTT. The chain couples TRBV11-1 to TRBJ2-3, with 8 positions matching TRBD1. This CDR3 region has 15 residues. Losses at the gene ends were 2 bases for V and 1 base for J; bases not matched to a gene: 2. CDR1 is SGHAT, CDR2 FQDESV, per germline (reference sequence).

The chain combines TRBV27 with TRBJ2-1; D call uncertain. This CDR3 contains 14 residues. Trimming took 5 bases from V and 7 from J, leaving 15 bases between them. Germline V gene lookup returns CDR1 MNHEY and CDR2 SMNVEV (reference sequence). DNA of the CDR3: TGTGCCAGCAGTCATAGGAAAGTTAGGAATGAGCAGTTCTTC. Its protein is CASSHRKVRNEQFF.

The rearrangement joins TRBV28 to TRBJ2-2, with TRBD2 identical over 7 bases. The CDR3 contains 14 residues. The V segment lost 8 bases and the J segment 4 bases; nucleotides outside the gene matches: 7. Per germline, CDR1 MDHEN and CDR2 SYDVKM. The CDR3 region is CASVGRGFTGELFF. DNA for the CDR3: TGTGCCAGCGTCGGGCGGGGGTTCACCGGGGAGCTGTTTTTT.

Only a few counts were recorded for this clone. The V call is TRBV29-1, the J call TRBJ2-1; D unresolved. CDR3 size: 13 residues. V was pared by 0 bases and J by 10 bases, with 13 bases between. Germline V gives CDR1 SQVTM, CDR2 ANQGSEA. This CDR3 reads CSVEDLGPFEQFF. In DNA form, the CDR3 reads TGCAGCGTTGAAGATCTTGGGCCTTTCGAGCAGTTCTTC.

V is TRBV6-5 and J is TRBJ1-1, with D unresolved. Looked up from germline, CDR1 is MNHEY and CDR2 is SVGAGI. This CDR3 contains 13 residues. Trimming left V 7 bases short and J 1 base short, with 10 bases between. The CDR3 DNA reads as TGTGCCAGCAAGAGGCTGGGGAACACTGAAGCTTTCTTT. This translates into CASKRLGNTEAFF.

In its sample, this clone was seen a few times. The DNA of the CDR3 is TGCAGCGTTGCCCGCCGGCGGGGGTCCACAGATACGCAGTATTTT. Translating gives CSVARRRGSTDTQYF. The V gene is TRBV29-1, the J gene TRBJ2-3; 7 nucleotides match TRBD2. This CDR3 spans 15 amino acids. Trimming cost V 4 bases and J 2 bases; bases outside gene matches: 9. Germline V gene sequence: CDR1 SQVTM, CDR2 ANQGSEA.

The rearrangement joins TRBV30 to TRBJ1-2, with TRBD1 as a possible D gene (6 bases). Germline CDR1 and CDR2: GTSNPN and SVGIG (reference sequence). The CDR3 is 13 amino acids. V was pared by 2 bases and J by 4 bases, with 11 bases between. CDR3 amino acids: CAWSLGQFYGYTF. For the CDR3, the DNA is TGTGCCTGGAGTCTCGGACAGTTCTATGGCTACACCTTC.

The rearrangement uses TRBV5-1 and TRBJ2-4; unclear D gene. This CDR3 region has 16 residues. Trimming cost V 3 bases and J 0 bases, with 13 bases left between them. Germline lookup yields CDR1 SGHRS and CDR2 YFSETQ. CDR3 bases: TGCGCCAGCAGCTCCGGACCGAACCGAGCCAAAAACATTCAGTACTTC. Translated: CASSSGPNRAKNIQYF. Looking up the rest from reference TRBV5-1 and TRBJ2-4 gives the full variable domain: KAGVTQTPRYLIKTRGQQVTLSCSPISGHRSVSWYQQTPGQGLQFLFEYFSETQRNKGNFPGRFSGRQFSNSRSEMNVSTLELGDSALYLCASSSGPNRAKNIQYFGAGTRLSVL.

This clone was detected a few times. The J gene is TRBJ2-5, the V gene TRBV7-9; a possible D gene is TRBD2 (5 bases). V was trimmed by 0 bases and J by 4 bases, leaving 9 bases between them. CDR1 is SEHNR, CDR2 FQNEAQ, per germline (reference sequence). This CDR3 is 14 amino acids long. The CDR3 protein is CASSLAGIVETQYF. CDR3 in DNA: TGTGCCAGCAGCTTAGCCGGGATCGTAGAGACCCAGTACTTC.

The genes are TRBV7-2 and TRBJ2-3; D unclear. The CDR3 runs 14 residues. Per the germline V gene, CDR1 is SGHTA and CDR2 is FQGNSA. V was trimmed by 3 bases and J by 1 base, leaving 8 bases between them. The CDR3 loop reads CASSLPVGTDTQYF. The CDR3 coding sequence is TGTGCCAGCAGCTTGCCCGTGGGCACAGATACGCAGTATTTT.

This sequence joins TRBV9 and TRBJ2-1; 8 bases are shared with TRBD2. Germline loops: CDR1 SGDLS, CDR2 YYNGEE. With V trimmed by 4 bases and J by 4 bases, 4 bases remained unmatched. This CDR3 contains 14 residues. CDR3 sequence (DNA): TGTGCCAGCAGCCGCCGGGGGGGATACAATGAGCAGTTCTTC. Translating it yields CASSRRGGYNEQFF.

V and J are TRBV6-1 and TRBJ2-7; tentatively, D is TRBD1 (5 bases). CDR3 length equals 15 residues. V lost 3 bases and J 1 base, leaving 13 bases between the germline ends. Looked up from germline, CDR1 is MNHNS and CDR2 is SASEGT. CDR3 sequence reads: CASSDRQSASYEQYF. CDR3 nucleotides: TGTGCCAGCAGTGACCGACAGTCCGCATCCTACGAGCAGTACTTC.

The chain has TRBV6-4 and TRBJ2-3; TRBD2 matches 8 bases. This CDR3 spans 12 amino acids. The V gene's germline CDR1 is MRHNA and CDR2 SNTAGT. The J segment lost 5 bases and the V segment lost 8 bases, leaving 3 bases of the junction unmatched. CDR3 amino acids: CASSLAGDTQYF. CDR3 in DNA: TGTGCCAGCTCCCTAGCGGGAGATACGCAGTATTTT.

The chain has TRBV19 and TRBJ1-4; maybe TRBD1 (6 bases). The length of the CDR3 is 14 residues. The germline V and J ends were trimmed by 7 bases and 8 bases, with 17 bases remaining between them. Germline CDR1 reads LNHDA; CDR2 reads SQIVND (reference sequence). The CDR3 sequence: CASTRTGTFEKLFF. CDR3 nucleotides: TGTGCCAGTACCCGGACCGGGACATTCGAAAAACTGTTTTTT.

This clone has just a few counts. This rearrangement joins TRBV7-6 to TRBJ2-1, with D uncertain. Germline assignment: CDR1 SGHVS and CDR2 FNYEAQ. V was trimmed by 5 bases and J by 7 bases, leaving 12 bases between them. This CDR3 comprises 13 residues. In DNA, the CDR3 is TGTGCCAGCAGCCCACGAGATATGAATGAGCAGTTCTTC. Translated: CASSPRDMNEQFF.

The J gene is TRBJ2-3, the V gene TRBV29-1, with D maybe TRBD2 (6 bases). The length of the CDR3 is 14 residues. Trimming took 7 bases from V and 5 from J, leaving 19 bases between them. Germline V lookup: CDR1 SQVTM, CDR2 ANQGSEA. The CDR3 protein is CSAQTRGGIDTQYF. The CDR3 DNA follows: TGCAGCGCTCAGACTAGGGGAGGTATAGATACGCAGTATTTT.

The CDR3 DNA sequence: TGTGCCAGCAGCCCTGGTAGCGGGGCAACTACGCAGTATTTT. This sequence encodes CASSPGSGATTQYF. The J gene is TRBJ2-3, the V gene TRBV9; 8 bases line up with TRBD2. Germline V lookup: CDR1 SGDLS, CDR2 YYNGEE. This CDR3 is built from 14 residues. Trimming took 4 bases from V and 8 from J; bases not matched to a gene: 9. Filled out from reference TRBV9 and TRBJ2-3, the complete variable domain reads DSGVTQTPKHLITATGQRVTLRCSPRSGDLSVYWYQQSLDQGLQFLIQYYNGEERAKGNILERFSAQQFPDLHSELNLSSLELGDSALYFCASSPGSGATTQYFGPGTRLTVL.

As for this clone: The same CDR3 arises from other DNA sequences in this sample as well. V usage is TRBV29-1 and J usage is TRBJ1-5; D unresolved. Germline loops: CDR1 SQVTM, CDR2 ANQGSEA. V lost 3 bases, J lost 1 base, and 4 bases lay in between. The CDR3 is made up of 12 amino acids. In nucleotides, the CDR3 is TGCAGCGTTGAGGGCAGCAATCAGCCCCAGCATTTT. Its translation: CSVEGSNQPQHF.

The CDR3 DNA is TGTGCCACCAGCAGAGATTGGGGGCGAGACTACACCTTC. Translation: CATSRDWGRDYTF. The rearrangement joins TRBV15 to TRBJ1-2; TRBD1 is a possible D gene (6 bases). Germline loops: CDR1 LNHNV, CDR2 YYDKDF (reference sequence). V gave up 0 bases and J gave up 10 bases, with 12 bases separating them. CDR3 length equals 13 residues.

This chain uses TRBV5-1 with TRBJ2-1, with 11 nucleotides matching TRBD2. Germline V gene data show CDR1 as SGHRS and CDR2 as YFSETQ. With 4 bases clipped from V and 5 bases from J, the junction kept 5 bases outside the gene matches. The CDR3 has 15 residues. CDR3 sequence reads: CASSTGTSGNNEQFF. CDR3 DNA sequence: TGCGCCAGCAGCACGGGGACTAGCGGCAACAATGAGCAGTTCTTC.

The rearrangement uses TRBV30 and TRBJ2-2; 10 positions match TRBD2. The CDR3 contains 15 residues. Germline CDR1 is GTSNPN and CDR2 is SVGIG (reference sequence). The junction had 7 bases not matched to a gene; V was cut back by 3 bases and J by 6 bases. CDR3 DNA: TGTGCCTGGAGCCCCGGGACTAGCGCCCCCGGGGAGCTGTTTTTT. It specifies CAWSPGTSAPGELFF.

This clone occurred a few times. The identical CDR3 is also encoded by other nucleotide sequences in the sample. CDR3 sequence (DNA): TGTGCCAGCAGGGGAGACAGCTACGAGCAGTACTTC. Translation gives CASRGDSYEQYF. This sequence joins TRBV25-1 and TRBJ2-7; TRBD1 or TRBD2 may be the D gene (5 bases each). V was pared by 6 bases and J by 3 bases, with 9 bases between. CDR1 and CDR2 from the germline V gene are MGHDK and SYGVNS. The CDR3 is 12 residues long.

The chain uses TRBV5-6 and TRBJ2-3; D may be TRBD1 (7 bases). The CDR3 totals 17 residues. The V and J ends lost 4 bases and 4 bases respectively, with 22 bases between them. Germline values: CDR1 SGHDT, CDR2 YYEEEE. Written as DNA, the CDR3 is TGTGCCAGCAGCGGGGAGACAGGGAGGTTTGTGGCAGATACGCAGTATTTT. It is translated as CASSGETGRFVADTQYF.

Comments on this clone: Other DNA sequences within the sample encode an identical CDR3. The chain recombines TRBV5-1 with TRBJ2-5; D remains unclear. Trimming removed 0 bases from V and 1 base from J, with 7 bases in between. CDR3 length equals 14 residues. Germline V gene data show CDR1 as SGHRS and CDR2 as YFSETQ. Here the CDR3 DNA reads TGCGCCAGCAGCTTGGGTAGGGCCCAAGAGACCCAGTACTTC. Protein: CASSLGRAQETQYF.

This clone appeared a few times. The rearrangement links TRBV7-2 to TRBJ2-4; D unresolved. Germline-derived CDR1 and CDR2 are SGHTA and FQGNSA. The ends were cut back, 5 bases at V and 3 bases at J, with 17 bases in the middle. CDR3 length: 16 residues. The CDR3 loop reads CASSPSGQAGKNIQYF. The CDR3 coding sequence is TGTGCCAGCAGCCCCTCCGGCCAAGCAGGCAAAAACATTCAGTACTTC. The full variable domain, in which reference TRBV7-2 and TRBJ2-4 provide the parts outside the CDR3, is GAGVSQSPSNKVTEKGKDVELRCDPISGHTALYWYRQSLGQGLEFLIYFQGNSAPDKSGLPSDRFSAERTGGSVSTLTIQRTQQEDSAVYLCASSPSGQAGKNIQYFGAGTRLSVL.

This clone was seen a few times. The CDR3 region is CAWSPTWGLSGANVLTF. The DNA of the CDR3 is TGTGCCTGGAGTCCCACTTGGGGGCTCTCTGGGGCCAACGTCCTGACTTTC. The chain is built from TRBV30 and TRBJ2-6; maybe TRBD1 (6 bases). The V end lost 2 bases, the J end lost 0 bases, and 14 bases lay between the germline ends. This CDR3 has 17 amino acids. Looked up from germline, CDR1 is GTSNPN and CDR2 is SVGIG (reference sequence).

The chain couples TRBV14 to TRBJ1-2, with a tentative D call TRBD1 (5 bases). Germline assignment: CDR1 SGHDN and CDR2 FVKESK. The CDR3 sequence is 13 residues long. V lost 0 bases and J lost 5, with 7 bases in between. The DNA of the CDR3 is TGTGCCAGCAGCCAAGAAAAGGGGTATGGCTACACCTTC. Residues: CASSQEKGYGYTF.